Below, one T cell receptor beta chain is given with its context. Its specificity is not known. These data belong to a study of CD8 T cells in ankylosing spondylitis. Study-wide points: Roughly eight highly homologous variants made up a TCR beta motif that seemed to typify ankylosing spondylitis blood. Existing reports had already noted some motif variants in reactive arthritis synovial fluid and blood.

For TCR beta, libraries came from quantitative 5'-RACE with molecular barcodes. Each CDR3 protein gets one entry after TCRdb re-called the 5' RACE reads with MiXCR. Here the sample spans 750,000 to 850,000 distinct CDR3 sequences, 10% to 15% being singletons. V shed 1 base and J shed 7 bases, with 10 bases lying between them. Germline-derived CDR1 and CDR2 are KGHSH and LQKENI. The CDR3 covers 14 residues. The chain recombines TRBV18 with TRBJ1-4; D is uncertain. The specimen was blood, either unsorted or a sorted T cell fraction (not recorded which). The TCR was taken from a male donor with ankylosing spondylitis. The CDR3 region is CASSPQGGIEKLFF. The CDR3 DNA is TGTGCCAGCTCACCACAGGGAGGCATTGAAAAACTGTTTTTT. Based on the CDR3 plus reference TRBV18 and TRBJ1-4, the full variable domain is NAGVMQNPRHLVRRRGQEARLRCSPMKGHSHVYWYRQLPEEGLKFMVYLQKENIIDESGMPKERFSAEFPKEGPSILRIQQVVRGDSAAYFCASSPQGGIEKLFFGSGTQLSVL.